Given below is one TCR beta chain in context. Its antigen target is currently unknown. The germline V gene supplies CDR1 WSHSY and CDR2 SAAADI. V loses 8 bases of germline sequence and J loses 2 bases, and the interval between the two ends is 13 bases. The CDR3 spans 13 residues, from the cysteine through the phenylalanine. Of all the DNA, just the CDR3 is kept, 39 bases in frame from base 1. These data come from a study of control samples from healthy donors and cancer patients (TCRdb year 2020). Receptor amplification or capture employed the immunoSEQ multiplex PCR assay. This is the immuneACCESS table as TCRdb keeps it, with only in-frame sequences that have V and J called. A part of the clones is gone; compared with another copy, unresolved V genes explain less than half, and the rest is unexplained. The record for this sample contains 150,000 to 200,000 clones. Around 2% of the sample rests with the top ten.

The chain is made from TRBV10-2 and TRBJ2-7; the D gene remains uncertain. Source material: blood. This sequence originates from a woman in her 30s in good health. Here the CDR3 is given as CASAKGTTYEQYF. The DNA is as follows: TGCGCCAGCGCTAAGGGCACCACCTACGAGCAGTACTTC.